This T cell receptor beta chain is from a study of CD8 T cells in ankylosing spondylitis. Study-wide points: Clones tied to disease were said to be significantly enriched in matched ankylosing spondylitis synovial fluid.

This clonotype was counted many times. Its target is not known. Germline V gene sequence: CDR1 SEHNR, CDR2 FQNEAQ (reference sequence). The CDR3 has 12 residues. V lost 1 base and J lost 8, with 8 bases in between. One entry per CDR3 protein, called by TCRdb with MiXCR from the 5' RACE reads. The sample gives fewer than 250,000 distinct CDR3 sequences, approximately 10% of which show up once; approximately 20% is in the top ten. The TCR originated in a male donor with ankylosing spondylitis or in good health (not recorded which). The V call is TRBV7-9, the J call TRBJ1-2; D is ambiguous. Material for sequencing was blood, either unsorted or a sorted T cell fraction (not recorded which). The CDR3 spells CASSLVAAGYTF. CDR3 nucleotide sequence: TGTGCCAGCAGCTTAGTCGCGGCGGGCTACACCTTC.